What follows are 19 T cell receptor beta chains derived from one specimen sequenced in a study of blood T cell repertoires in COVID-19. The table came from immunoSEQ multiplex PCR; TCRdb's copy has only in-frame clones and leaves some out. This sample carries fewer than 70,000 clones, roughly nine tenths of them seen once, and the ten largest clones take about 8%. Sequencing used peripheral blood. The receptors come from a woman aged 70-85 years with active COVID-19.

CDR3 sequence (DNA): TGTGCCAGCAGCCAACGGGATAATGGCTACACCTTC. Its protein product is CASSQRDNGYTF. The rearrangement joins TRBV3-1 (or the pseudogene TRBV3-2) to TRBJ1-2; D uncertain. Between the trimmed V and J ends, which lost 2 bases and 6 bases, there was a span of 7 bases. There are 12 residues in the CDR3. CDR1 and CDR2 (germline): LGHDT, YNNKEL (reference sequence).

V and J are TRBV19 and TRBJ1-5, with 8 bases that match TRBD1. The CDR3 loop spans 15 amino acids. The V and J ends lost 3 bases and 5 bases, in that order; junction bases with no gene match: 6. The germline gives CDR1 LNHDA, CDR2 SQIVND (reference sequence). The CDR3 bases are TGTGCCAGTAGTATTAGCCCCAGGGGGCATCAGCCCCAGCATTTT. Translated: CASSISPRGHQPQHF.

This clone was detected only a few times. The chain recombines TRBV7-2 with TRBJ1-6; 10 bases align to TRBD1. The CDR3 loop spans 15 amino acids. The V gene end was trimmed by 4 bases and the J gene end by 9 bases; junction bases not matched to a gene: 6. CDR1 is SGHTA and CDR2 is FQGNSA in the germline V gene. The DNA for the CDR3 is TGTGCCAGCAGCTCAAGGACAGGGGGAGCTTCACCCCTCCACTTT. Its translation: CASSSRTGGASPLHF.

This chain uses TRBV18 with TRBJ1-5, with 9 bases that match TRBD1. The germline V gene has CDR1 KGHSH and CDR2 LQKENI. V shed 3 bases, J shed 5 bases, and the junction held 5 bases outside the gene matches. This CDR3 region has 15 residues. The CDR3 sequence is CASSPRDREDQPQHF. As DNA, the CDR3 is TGTGCCAGCTCACCCCGGGACAGGGAGGATCAGCCCCAGCATTTT.

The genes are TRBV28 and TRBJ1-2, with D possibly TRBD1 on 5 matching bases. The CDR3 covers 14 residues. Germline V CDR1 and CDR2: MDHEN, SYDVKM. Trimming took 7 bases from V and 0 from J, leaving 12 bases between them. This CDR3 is CASTGSTANYGYTF. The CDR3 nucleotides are TGTGCCAGCACCGGATCGACAGCTAACTATGGCTACACCTTC.

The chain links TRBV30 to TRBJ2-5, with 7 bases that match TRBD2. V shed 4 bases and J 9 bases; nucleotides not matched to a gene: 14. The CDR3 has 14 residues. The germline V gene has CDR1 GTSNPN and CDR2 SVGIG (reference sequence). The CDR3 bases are TGTGCCTGGACCCCCGGGACTATACGGGTGGCCCAGTACTTC. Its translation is CAWTPGTIRVAQYF.

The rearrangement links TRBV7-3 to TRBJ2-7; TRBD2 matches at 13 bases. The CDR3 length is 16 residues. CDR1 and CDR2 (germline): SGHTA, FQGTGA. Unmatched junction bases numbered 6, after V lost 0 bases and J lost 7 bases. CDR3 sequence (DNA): TGTGCCAGCAGCTTAACCGGGACTAGCGGGGTTGGAGAGCAGTACTTC. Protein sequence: CASSLTGTSGVGEQYF.

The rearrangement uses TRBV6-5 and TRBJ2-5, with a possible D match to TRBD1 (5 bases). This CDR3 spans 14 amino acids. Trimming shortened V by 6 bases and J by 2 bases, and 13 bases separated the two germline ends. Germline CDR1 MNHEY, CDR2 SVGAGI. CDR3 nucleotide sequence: TGTGCCAGCAGAGCCCCTAGGGGACAAGAGACCCAGTACTTC. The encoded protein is CASRAPRGQETQYF.

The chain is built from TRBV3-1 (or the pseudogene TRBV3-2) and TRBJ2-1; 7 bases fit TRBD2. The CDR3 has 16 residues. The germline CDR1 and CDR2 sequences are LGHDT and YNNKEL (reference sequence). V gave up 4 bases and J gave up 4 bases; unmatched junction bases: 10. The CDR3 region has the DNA TGTGCCAGCAGCCGGGGAGGGGCAAATCCTTACAATGAGCAGTTCTTC. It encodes CASSRGGANPYNEQFF.

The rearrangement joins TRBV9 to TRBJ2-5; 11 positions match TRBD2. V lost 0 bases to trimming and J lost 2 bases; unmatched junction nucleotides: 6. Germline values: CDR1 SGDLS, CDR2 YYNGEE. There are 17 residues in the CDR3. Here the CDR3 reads CASSVDEGLAVQETQYF. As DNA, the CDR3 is TGTGCCAGCAGCGTAGACGAGGGACTAGCGGTGCAAGAGACCCAGTACTTC.

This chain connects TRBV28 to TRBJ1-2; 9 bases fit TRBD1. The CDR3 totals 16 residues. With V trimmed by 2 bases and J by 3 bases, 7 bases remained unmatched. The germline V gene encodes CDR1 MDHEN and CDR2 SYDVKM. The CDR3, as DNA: TGTGCCAGCAGTTTACGACGGACAGGGGTTGACTATGGCTACACCTTC. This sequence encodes CASSLRRTGVDYGYTF.

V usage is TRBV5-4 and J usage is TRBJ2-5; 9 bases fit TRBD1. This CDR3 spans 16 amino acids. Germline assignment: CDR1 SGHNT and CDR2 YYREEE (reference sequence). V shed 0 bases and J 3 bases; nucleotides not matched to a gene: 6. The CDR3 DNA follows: TGTGCCAGCAGCTTGGGGCCGGGACAGGGAGAAGAGACCCAGTACTTC. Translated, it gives CASSLGPGQGEETQYF.

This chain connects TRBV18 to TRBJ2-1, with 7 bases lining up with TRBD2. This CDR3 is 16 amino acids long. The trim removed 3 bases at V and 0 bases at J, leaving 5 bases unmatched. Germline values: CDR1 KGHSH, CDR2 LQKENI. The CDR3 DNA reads TGTGCCAGCTCACCCATAGCGGGTCGCTCCTACAATGAGCAGTTCTTC. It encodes CASSPIAGRSYNEQFF.

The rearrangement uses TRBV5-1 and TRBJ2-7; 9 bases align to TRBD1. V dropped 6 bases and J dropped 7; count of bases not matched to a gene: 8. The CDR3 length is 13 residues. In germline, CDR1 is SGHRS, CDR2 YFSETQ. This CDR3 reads CASTRTGEEEQYF. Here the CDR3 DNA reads TGCGCCAGCACAAGGACAGGGGAGGAGGAGCAGTACTTC.

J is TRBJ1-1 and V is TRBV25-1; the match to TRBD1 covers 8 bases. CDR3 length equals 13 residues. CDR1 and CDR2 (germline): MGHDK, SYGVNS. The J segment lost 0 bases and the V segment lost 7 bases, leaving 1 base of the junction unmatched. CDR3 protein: CASMDRVNTEAFF. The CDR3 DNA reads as TGTGCCAGCATGGACAGGGTGAACACTGAAGCTTTCTTT.

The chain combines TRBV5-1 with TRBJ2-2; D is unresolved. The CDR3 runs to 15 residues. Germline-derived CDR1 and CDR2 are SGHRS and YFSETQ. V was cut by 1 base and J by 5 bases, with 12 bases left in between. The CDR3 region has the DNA TGCGCCAGCAGCTTGACCTCCCTAGAGACCGGGGAGCTGTTTTTT. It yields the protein CASSLTSLETGELFF. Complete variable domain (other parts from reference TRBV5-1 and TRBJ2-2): KAGVTQTPRYLIKTRGQQVTLSCSPISGHRSVSWYQQTPGQGLQFLFEYFSETQRNKGNFPGRFSGRQFSNSRSEMNVSTLELGDSALYLCASSLTSLETGELFFGEGSRLTVL.

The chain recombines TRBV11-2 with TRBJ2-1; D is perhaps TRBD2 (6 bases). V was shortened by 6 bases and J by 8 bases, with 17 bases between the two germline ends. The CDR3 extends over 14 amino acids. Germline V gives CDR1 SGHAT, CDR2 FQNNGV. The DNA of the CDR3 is TGTGCCAGCAGATATCTCCGGGAGCAGGATGAGCAGTTCTTC. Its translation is CASRYLREQDEQFF. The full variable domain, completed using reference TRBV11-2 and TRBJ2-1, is EAGVAQSPRYKIIEKRQSVAFWCNPISGHATLYWYQQILGQGPKLLIQFQNNGVVDDSQLPKDRFSAERLKGVDSTLKIQPAKLEDSAVYLCASRYLREQDEQFFGPGTRLTVL.

The CDR3 here is CASSLAPGIDEQFF. In DNA, the CDR3 is TGTGCCAGCAGCTTAGCTCCAGGGATCGATGAGCAGTTCTTC. The rearrangement links TRBV11-3 to TRBJ2-1; D may be TRBD1 (5 bases). This CDR3 is 14 amino acids long. V lost 1 base and J lost 8, with 12 bases in between. Per the germline V gene, CDR1 is SGHNT and CDR2 is YENEEA.

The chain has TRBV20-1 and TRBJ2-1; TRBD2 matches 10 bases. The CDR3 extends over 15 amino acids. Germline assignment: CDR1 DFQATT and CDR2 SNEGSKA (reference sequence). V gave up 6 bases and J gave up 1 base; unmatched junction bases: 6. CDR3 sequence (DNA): TGCAGTGCGAGTACGGGACTAGCGTCCTACAATGAGCAGTTCTTC. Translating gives CSASTGLASYNEQFF.